This T cell receptor (beta chain) was found in a study of tumor-infiltrating lymphocytes in primary liver carcinoma (dated by TCRdb to the late 2010s). For the study in its entirety: Of the five patients (three men and two women, aged 30 to 69 years), four had hepatocellular carcinoma and one had combined HCC and intrahepatic cholangiocarcinoma. For each liver tumor, the study sampled five regions along with adjacent normal tissue and blood, and applied TCRbeta repertoire sequencing, expression microarrays and whole-exome sequencing. The tumors of the five patients were staged as T1-T3 N0M0, with maximum diameters ranging from roughly 4 to 11 cm. Reproducibility between technical replicate repertoires was high, with correlation coefficients above 0.95 and mean shared-clone rates about 0.89. A total of around 35 specimens from 5 patients, comprising 25 or so tumor regions, 5 adjacent noncancerous liver tissues and 5 peripheral blood samples, were covered by TCRbeta repertoire sequencing. Roughly 3.5 to 8 million productive TCRbeta reads were obtained per sample, and no significant difference in read depth was found between tissue types.

About this clonotype itself: The antigen it binds to is not known. Base qualities were left out, and no much larger clone turns up one base away.

Overall study outcomes, separate from this receptor: The study included only a few patients, and the authors note findings should be validated in a larger study. Since the samples were bulk and unsorted, there was no way to compare CD4+ and CD8+ T cell repertoires. Repertoire overlap was higher between tumor regions (mean roughly 35%) than tumor-adjacent (around 17%) or tumor-blood (about 14%) pairs, consistent with antigen-driven expansion. Because sequencing covered only the TCR beta chain and unpaired alpha chains were not captured, true repertoire diversity is likely underestimated. The top 250 clones accounted for a significantly greater share of the repertoire in tumors than in blood (p = 0.039).

A constant-region primer and ProtoScript II reverse transcriptase were used to reverse-transcribe TCRbeta-specific cDNA from approximately 500 ng total RNA. TCRbeta libraries were built with three nested multiplex PCR rounds, a slightly modified ARM-PCR procedure. Each of the first two PCR rounds ran for about 10 cycles and used multiplex TRBV1-TRBV30 forward primers together with a Cbeta reverse primer. Sample barcodes and Illumina adapters were attached in a final 25-cycle PCR using Deep VentR polymerase. Before sequencing, amplicons of 200-500 bp were purified from gel using a QIAquick gel extraction kit. An Illumina HiSeq 2500 was used to sequence the TCRbeta amplicons, generating 250-bp paired-end reads. As for how the authors treated the data: Reads were quality-trimmed with Trimmomatic v0.33, and paired reads were merged with FLASH v1.2.11 to recover full CDR3 sequences. MiGEC v1.2.1b assigned V, D and J germline segments to the rearranged TCRbeta sequences. VDJtools v1.0.0 computed clonotype statistics and Shannon-Wiener diversity indices. Except for diversity analysis, only each sample's 250 most abundant clonotypes were used in subsequent analyses to reduce sampling bias. Starting from the raw public reads, TCRdb applied fastp trimming at Q25, assembled clones with MiXCR and retained in-frame beta chains. Rows are unified per CDR3 protein, each entry keeping the most common DNA and genes. These V and J calls rely on TCRdb rather than the paper's analysis. The sample records tens of thousands of distinct CDR3 sequences, more than 70% of which are singletons. The ten largest clonotypes hold around two fifths of the sample.

Total RNA and DNA were co-extracted from about 19-30 mg of bulk tissue with the AllPrep DNA/RNA mini kit, without cell sorting. Surgical resection was performed in China between late 2015 and 2016 on five or six patients with histopathologically diagnosed primary liver carcinoma. At the time of sampling, the patients had chronic HBV infection and had not received any treatment. Each fresh piece of tumor and adjacent tissue was cut in two, with one half stored in RNAlater at -80 degrees C and the other half sent for histology. Between the V and J ends, shortened by 0 bases and 3 bases respectively, the junction contains 8 bases. Based on the germline V gene, the CDR1 and CDR2 sequences are SGHAT and FQNNGV. From cysteine to phenylalanine, the CDR3 is 14 amino acids long. The kept DNA is CDR3 alone, 42 bases in frame from the first base.

This chain joins TRBV11-2 to TRBJ1-2; no D segment can be confidently identified. This receptor was taken from a young woman with primary liver carcinoma and hepatitis B virus infection. Source material: tumor-adjacent normal liver tissue. In nucleotide form, the sequence is TGTGCCAGCAGCTTAGATGGAACAGACTATGGCTACACCTTC. It encodes CASSLDGTDYGYTF. Outside the CDR3, residues come from the reference TRBV11-2 and TRBJ1-2 proteins, so the full variable domain is: EAGVAQSPRYKIIEKRQSVAFWCNPISGHATLYWYQQILGQGPKLLIQFQNNGVVDDSQLPKDRFSAERLKGVDSTLKIQPAKLEDSAVYLCASSLDGTDYGYTFGSGTRLTVV.